Described below is a single T cell receptor (beta chain) sequence and its context. This sample stems from a study of graft-versus-host responses after intestinal transplantation. Clones were sequenced by immunoSEQ multiplex PCR, and TCRdb holds only the in-frame ones, with some missing. The sample comprises about 97,000 clones, 80% to 95% of which are singletons, and roughly 15% rests with the top ten. With V trimmed by 3 bases and J by 5 bases, 8 bases remained unmatched. The CDR3 covers 16 residues. Germline values: CDR1 ENHRY, CDR2 SYGVKD. The clonotype originates from a human patient who received an intestinal transplant, so some T cells may come from the graft donor. The material was PBMCs, obtained around 450 days after intestinal transplant. The rearrangement uses TRBV10-3 and TRBJ2-1; 9 nucleotides line up with TRBD1. The CDR3, as DNA: TGTGCCATCAGTGAATCACCGGGACAGGGACACAATGAGCAGTTCTTC. Its protein product is CAISESPGQGHNEQFF.